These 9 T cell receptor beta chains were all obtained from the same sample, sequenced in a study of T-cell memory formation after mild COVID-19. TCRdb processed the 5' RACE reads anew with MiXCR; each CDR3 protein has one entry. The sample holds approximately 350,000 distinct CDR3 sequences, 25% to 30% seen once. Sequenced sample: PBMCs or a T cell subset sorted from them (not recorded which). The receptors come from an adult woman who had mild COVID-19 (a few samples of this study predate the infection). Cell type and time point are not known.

The CDR3 coding sequence is TGCGCCAGCAGCCAAGACCTAATCACTAGCGGGAGGGCCTTCCCTATTGAGCAGTTCTTC. Its protein product is CASSQDLITSGRAFPIEQFF. The chain couples TRBV4-3 to TRBJ2-1, with 13 bases identical to TRBD2. The CDR3 consists of 20 residues. CDR1 is LGHNA, CDR2 YSLEER, per germline. V dropped 0 bases and J dropped 9; count of bases not matched to a gene: 17.

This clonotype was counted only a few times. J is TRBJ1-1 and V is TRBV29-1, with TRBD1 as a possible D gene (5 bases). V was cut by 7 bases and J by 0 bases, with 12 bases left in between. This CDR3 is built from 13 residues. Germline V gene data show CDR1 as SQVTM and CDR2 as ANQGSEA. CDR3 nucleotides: TGCAGCGCCTCGGGACGGATGAACACTGAAGCTTTCTTT. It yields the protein CSASGRMNTEAFF. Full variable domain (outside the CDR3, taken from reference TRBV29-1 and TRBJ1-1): SAVISQKPSRDICQRGTSLTIQCQVDSQVTMMFWYRQQPGQSLTLIATANQGSEATYESGFVIDKFPISRPNLTFSTLTVSNMSPEDSSIYLCSASGRMNTEAFFGQGTRLTVV.

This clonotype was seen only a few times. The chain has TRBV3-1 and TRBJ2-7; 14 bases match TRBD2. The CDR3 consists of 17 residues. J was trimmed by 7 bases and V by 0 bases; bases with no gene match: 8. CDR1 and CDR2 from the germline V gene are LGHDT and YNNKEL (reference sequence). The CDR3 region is CASSQEGGLAGAKEQYF. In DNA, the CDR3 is TGTGCCAGCAGCCAAGAAGGGGGACTAGCGGGAGCTAAAGAGCAGTACTTC.

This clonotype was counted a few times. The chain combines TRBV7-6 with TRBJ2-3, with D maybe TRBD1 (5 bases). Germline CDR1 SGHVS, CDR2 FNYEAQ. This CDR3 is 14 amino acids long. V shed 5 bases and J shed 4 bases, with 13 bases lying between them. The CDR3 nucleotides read TGTGCCAGCAGCCTCGCTCAGGGCCCAGATACGCAGTATTTT. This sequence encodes CASSLAQGPDTQYF.

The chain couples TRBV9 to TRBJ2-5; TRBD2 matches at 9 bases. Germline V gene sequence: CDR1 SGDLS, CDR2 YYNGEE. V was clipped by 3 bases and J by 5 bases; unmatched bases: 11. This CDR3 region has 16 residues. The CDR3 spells CASSALAGESGETQYF. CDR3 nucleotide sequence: TGTGCCAGCAGCGCCTTAGCGGGAGAGTCGGGGGAGACCCAGTACTTC.

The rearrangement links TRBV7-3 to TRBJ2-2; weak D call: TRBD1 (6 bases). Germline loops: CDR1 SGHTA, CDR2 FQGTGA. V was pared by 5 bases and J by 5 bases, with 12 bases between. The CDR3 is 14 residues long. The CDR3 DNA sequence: TGTGCCAGCAGCCCCCACAGGGATACCGGGGAGCTGTTTTTT. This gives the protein CASSPHRDTGELFF.

The CDR3 DNA reads as TGCGCCAGCAGCTTGCGACAGGGTTATCCCCTCAATCAGCCCCAGCATTTT. It specifies CASSLRQGYPLNQPQHF. The chain employs TRBV5-1 and TRBJ1-5; TRBD1 aligns across 7 bases. Looked up from germline, CDR1 is SGHRS and CDR2 is YFSETQ. CDR3 length: 17 amino acids. The junction had 10 bases not matched to a gene; V was cut back by 1 base and J by 3 bases.

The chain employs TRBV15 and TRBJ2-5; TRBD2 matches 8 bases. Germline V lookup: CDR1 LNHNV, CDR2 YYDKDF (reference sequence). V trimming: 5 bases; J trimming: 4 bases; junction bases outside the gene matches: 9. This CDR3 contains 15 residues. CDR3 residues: CATSAPGSGGETQYF. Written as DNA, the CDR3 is TGTGCCACCAGCGCCCCAGGAAGCGGGGGAGAGACCCAGTACTTC.

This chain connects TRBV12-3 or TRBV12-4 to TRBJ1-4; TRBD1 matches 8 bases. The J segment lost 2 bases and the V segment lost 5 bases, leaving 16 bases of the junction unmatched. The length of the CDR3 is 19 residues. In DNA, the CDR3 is TGTGCCAGCAGTCCTCCGGGGACAGGCGTCCTAGGGACTAATGAAAAACTGTTTTTT. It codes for CASSPPGTGVLGTNEKLFF.